Listed below are T cell receptor beta chains from one sample, sequenced in a study of T cell responses to AZD1222 COVID-19 vaccine. The table came from immunoSEQ multiplex PCR; TCRdb's copy has only in-frame clones and leaves some out. Among fewer than 150,000 clones listed, around 89% were seen once. The specimen comprised peripheral blood, sampled 28 days after the second AZD1222 dose. These TCRs come from an adult who received the AZD1222 COVID-19 vaccine. Each CDR3 is given with its conserved first and last residue. D genes are given only for firm matches. Part of the rows lack a size; the others show once, few, many or a class for expanded clones.

V,size,J,D,DNA,CDR3
TRBV7-2,.,TRBJ1-2,.,TGTGCCAGCAGGCTAGAGACCCGGAGGGACTATGGCTACACCTTC,CASRLETRRDYGYTF
TRBV3-1/TRBV3-2,.,TRBJ1-2,.,TGTGCCAGCAGCCAGACAAGGGATGGCTACACCTTC,CASSQTRDGYTF
TRBV20-1,.,TRBJ1-5,.,TGCAGTGCTAGTCTCGGGGTTCATCAGCCCCAGCATTTT,CSASLGVHQPQHF
TRBV18,.,TRBJ2-5,TRBD2,TGTGCCAGCCACCGGAGTAGCGGGGAGACCCAGTACTTC,CASHRSSGETQYF
TRBV5-1,once,TRBJ1-2,.,TGCGCCAGCAGCGCCAATCGGAATGGCTACACCTTC,CASSANRNGYTF
TRBV11-2,.,TRBJ2-1,.,TGTGCCAGCAGCTTAGCACAGGCACGGGGTAATTTCTTC,CASSLAQARGNFF
TRBV27,.,TRBJ1-6,.,TGTGCCAGCAGTTTATCCCCCACGGGAGCGGGTTCACCCCTCCACTTT,CASSLSPTGAGSPLHF
TRBV30,.,TRBJ1-1,.,TGTGCCTCTTTTCAGACGAACACTGAAGCTTTCTTT,CASFQTNTEAFF
TRBV7-3,.,TRBJ1-1,TRBD1,TGTGCCAGCAGCTCACAGGGGGCAGGGGATGAAGCTTTCTTT,CASSSQGAGDEAFF
TRBV5-5,.,TRBJ1-2,.,TGTGCCAGCAGCTTGGAGTCCAGGGTAAACTATGGCTACACCTTC,CASSLESRVNYGYTF
TRBV18,.,TRBJ1-2,TRBD1,TGTGCCAGCTCACCCCGGGACAGCGGATATGGCTACACCTTC,CASSPRDSGYGYTF
TRBV6-5,.,TRBJ1-2,.,TGTGCCAGCAGTTACGTCGGGTTGGGGACAAGCTATGGCTACACCTTC,CASSYVGLGTSYGYTF
TRBV6-5,.,TRBJ2-2,TRBD2,TGTGCCAGCGGGAGGGGTTTCGCAACCGGGGAGCTGTTTTTT,CASGRGFATGELFF
TRBV30,.,TRBJ1-5,TRBD1,TGTGCCTGGAGTGGGACAGGGGGAGGGATAAATCAGCCCCAGCATTTT,CAWSGTGGGINQPQHF
TRBV30,.,TRBJ1-4,.,TGTGCCTGGTCGGGAAGTAGGGGTGAAAAACTGTTTTTT,CAWSGSRGEKLFF
TRBV19,once,TRBJ2-1,.,TGTGCCAGTAGTATATGGTCCGGGGATGAGCAGTTCTTC,CASSIWSGDEQFF
TRBV5-6,few,TRBJ1-2,TRBD1,TGTGCCAGCAGCTTGCCTGGACAGGGGGCCAGCTACACCTTC,CASSLPGQGASYTF
TRBV27,.,TRBJ2-7,.,TGTGCCAGCAGTTTATCTACCAGGGTTTCCAAATACGAGCAGTACTTC,CASSLSTRVSKYEQYF
TRBV6-4,.,TRBJ2-5,.,TGTGCCAGCAGTGGGAACGAAAAAGAGACCCAGTACTTC,CASSGNEKETQYF
TRBV19,.,TRBJ2-1,TRBD2,TGTGCCAGTAGTACCCTAGCGGCAAGCTCCTACAATGAGCAGTTCTTC,CASSTLAASSYNEQFF
TRBV7-2,once,TRBJ2-3,.,TGTGCCAGCAGGCCGTACGGGGGCACAGATACGCAGTATTTT,CASRPYGGTDTQYF
TRBV29-1,.,TRBJ2-3,.,TGCAGCGTTGAAGGCGGTCGGGGAATGGATACGCAGTATTTT,CSVEGGRGMDTQYF
TRBV5-1,.,TRBJ2-7,.,TGCGCCAGCAGCTTGTCCCCTATTTCCCACGAGCAGTACTTC,CASSLSPISHEQYF
TRBV6-5,.,TRBJ2-7,.,TGTGCCAGCATGTCGGGGCGCACCTACGAGCAGTACTTC,CASMSGRTYEQYF
TRBV6-5,.,TRBJ1-2,TRBD1,TGTGCCAGTTTGGGTGGGACAGGGGTGAACTATGGCTACACCTTC,CASLGGTGVNYGYTF
TRBV27,.,TRBJ2-1,TRBD2,TGTGCCAGCAGTTTCGGGGGGACCTACAATGAGCAGTTCTTC,CASSFGGTYNEQFF
TRBV6-4,.,TRBJ2-2,TRBD2,TGTGCCAGCAGGGGACTAGCGGGGGGGCTCACCGGGGAGCTGTTTTTT,CASRGLAGGLTGELFF
TRBV30,.,TRBJ1-3,.,TGTGCCTGGAGTCGTGTGGGGCCTGGAAACACCATATATTTT,CAWSRVGPGNTIYF
TRBV5-6,.,TRBJ1-6,.,TGTGCCAGCAGCTTGGTACAGGGCTATAATTCACCCCTCCACTTT,CASSLVQGYNSPLHF
TRBV4-3,.,TRBJ1-4,.,TGCGCCAGCAGCCTGCGGGCCCTTCCAGGTGAAAAACTGTTTTTT,CASSLRALPGEKLFF
TRBV7-2,.,TRBJ2-2,.,TGTGCCAGCAGCTCTCCGCGGCCGAACACCGGGGAGCTGTTTTTT,CASSSPRPNTGELFF
TRBV7-2,.,TRBJ1-2,TRBD1,TGTGCCAGCAGCTCGCCGACAGGGGGGGCCTATGGCTACACCTTC,CASSSPTGGAYGYTF
TRBV7-6,.,TRBJ1-5,.,TGTGCCAGCAGCCCACAGGGCCTCAATCAGCCCCAGCATTTT,CASSPQGLNQPQHF
TRBV7-3,.,TRBJ1-1,.,TGTGCCAGCAGCGTGGACGGAAACACTGAAGCTTTCTTT,CASSVDGNTEAFF
TRBV6-2/TRBV6-3,.,TRBJ1-1,.,TGTGCCAGCAGCCAGGGGCCCACTGAAGCTTTCTTT,CASSQGPTEAFF
TRBV6-5,.,TRBJ1-1,.,TGTGCCAGCAGGCCGGGACAAAACACTGAAGCTTTCTTT,CASRPGQNTEAFF
TRBV20-1,.,TRBJ2-5,.,TGCAGTGCTAGTCTGGAGACCCAGTACTTC,CSASLETQYF
TRBV15,.,TRBJ2-3,.,TGTGCCACCAGCATACAGGGAGCTGGGGATACGCAGTATTTT,CATSIQGAGDTQYF
TRBV30,.,TRBJ2-1,TRBD2,TGTGCCTGGGGTCCGGGACTAGCGGGGGACAATGAGCAGTTCTTC,CAWGPGLAGDNEQFF
TRBV30,.,TRBJ2-7,.,TGTGCCTGGAACAGGGCTGACGAGCAGTACTTC,CAWNRADEQYF
TRBV7-9,.,TRBJ1-1,.,TGTGCCAGCAGCCAATACAGGGCTCAGTGGACTGAAGCTTTCTTT,CASSQYRAQWTEAFF
TRBV5-4,.,TRBJ2-5,.,TGTGCCAGCAGCTTGGGTCCGTCGGTCGCCCAAGAGACCCAGTACTTC,CASSLGPSVAQETQYF
TRBV11-2,.,TRBJ1-6,.,TGTGCCAGCAGCTTAGTGGGGATGGATTCACCCCTCCACTTT,CASSLVGMDSPLHF
TRBV5-4,.,TRBJ1-2,TRBD1,TGTGCCAGCAGCCCCGGGGACAGGGGGCAAACCCTCTATGGCTACACCTTC,CASSPGDRGQTLYGYTF
TRBV3-1/TRBV3-2,.,TRBJ1-6,TRBD1,TGTGCCAGCAGCCAAGCCTGGGACAGGGCGAATTCACCCCTCCACTTT,CASSQAWDRANSPLHF
TRBV30,.,TRBJ1-5,.,TGTGCCTGGAGTCCGGGTTGGAATCAGCCCCAGCATTTT,CAWSPGWNQPQHF
TRBV12-5,.,TRBJ1-1,.,TGTGCTAGTGGTACGGACAGAAACACTGAAGCTTTCTTT,CASGTDRNTEAFF
TRBV30,.,TRBJ1-5,TRBD1,TGTGCCTGGGGGACAGGGACCACTCTCAATCAGCAGACCCAGCATTTT,CAWGTGTTLNQQTQHF